Listed here is a single T cell receptor (beta chain). This specimen comes from a study of blood T cell repertoires in COVID-19. Looking at the study overall: COVID-19 samples collected from the United States, Italy and Spain covered acute and convalescent phases. PBMCs, B-cell-depleted T cells, or T cells provided the cDNA or gDNA that made up the material.

With V trimmed by 7 bases and J by 10 bases, 10 bases remained unmatched. Germline CDR1 is SGHRS and CDR2 is YFSETQ. The length of the CDR3 is 14 residues. How the authors handled the data: Quantification of nucleated cells was approximated via reference gene primer amplification. The method was immunoSEQ multiplex PCR; TCRdb's version includes in-frame clones alone and lacks a portion of them. That table furnishes V, J and clone size, whereas the DNA furnished D and trimming. The data hold some 240,000 clones, with over 80% observed a single time. The origin of this receptor is a woman aged 40 to 49 who had recovered from COVID-19. The V and J genes are TRBV5-1 and TRBJ2-1; 11 bases map to TRBD2. The sample taken for sequencing was peripheral blood. The DNA of the CDR3 is TGCGCCAGCTCCGCGGCTAGACTAGCGGGGGAGCAGTTCTTC. Its protein product is CASSAARLAGEQFF. Full variable domain (missing parts from reference TRBV5-1 and TRBJ2-1): KAGVTQTPRYLIKTRGQQVTLSCSPISGHRSVSWYQQTPGQGLQFLFEYFSETQRNKGNFPGRFSGRQFSNSRSEMNVSTLELGDSALYLCASSAARLAGEQFFGPGTRLTVL.